These 5 T cell receptor beta chains came from one sample sequenced in a study of T cell repertoires in cytomegalovirus infection (dated by TCRdb to 2018 to 2020). Sequencing used an Illumina HiSeq 1500. Through fastp at Q25 and MiXCR, TCRdb rebuilt clones from the public reads, retaining in-frame beta chains. Entries that share a CDR3 protein sequence are merged under the most common genes and DNA. The sample has around 740,000 distinct CDR3 sequences on record, 35% to 45% of them singletons. 2.5% to 3.5% of the sample lies in the top ten. Sequenced material: PBMCs. The receptors were sampled from a human donor in good health (CMV status not recorded). Some clones in this sample may be carry-over from other donors' samples.

The V call is TRBV28, the J call TRBJ1-5; no clear D gene. V lost 5 bases and J lost 7, with 18 bases in between. The germline V gene has CDR1 MDHEN and CDR2 SYDVKM. The CDR3 is made up of 15 amino acids. CDR3 sequence (DNA): TGTGCCAGCAGTCTGCCGGGTATTTCGGGACAGCCCCAGCATTTT. It is translated as CASSLPGISGQPQHF.

CDR3 residues: CASSYWTGGATEAFF. As DNA, the CDR3 is TGTGCCAGCAGTTACTGGACAGGGGGCGCCACTGAAGCTTTCTTT. The chain carries TRBV6-5 and TRBJ1-1, with TRBD1 matching over 11 bases. Germline V gene data show CDR1 as MNHEY and CDR2 as SVGAGI. V lost 1 base and J lost 4; bases outside the gene matches: 2. CDR3 size: 15 residues.

The chain uses TRBV6-6 and TRBJ1-1; D is undetermined. Per germline, CDR1 MNHNY and CDR2 SVGAGI (reference sequence). V lost 4 bases to trimming and J lost 4 bases, with 7 bases between them. This CDR3 has 12 amino acids. CDR3 in DNA: TGTGCCAGCAGTTGGCAAAGCACTGAAGCTTTCTTT. Its translation is CASSWQSTEAFF.

At least ten counts were recorded for this clonotype. Here the CDR3 DNA reads TGTGCCAGCAGCCCTGGGACGGGGTATGGCTACACCTTC. It yields the protein CASSPGTGYGYTF. V and J are TRBV7-3 and TRBJ1-2; weak D call: TRBD1 (5 bases). Germline CDR1 and CDR2: SGHTA and FQGTGA. CDR3 length: 13 amino acids. Trimming took off 5 bases at V and 5 bases at J, with 12 bases between the two ends.

This chain connects TRBV27 to TRBJ2-3; the D is unclear. V was cut by 2 bases and J by 4 bases, with 10 bases left in between. Germline CDR1 reads MNHEY; CDR2 reads SMNVEV (reference sequence). The length of the CDR3 is 14 residues. The DNA of the CDR3 is TGTGCCAGCAGTTTACGCGCGACATCAGATACGCAGTATTTT. Residues: CASSLRATSDTQYF.